One and the same sample provided the 31 T cell receptor beta chains below, sequenced in a study of T cell repertoires in cytomegalovirus infection. TCRdb called the reads again in MiXCR, with one record for every CDR3 protein. Of about 180,000 distinct CDR3 sequences listed, under 15% are singletons. Sequencing was carried out using PBMCs. All receptors come from a human donor in good health (CMV status not recorded). Some clones in this sample may be carry-over from other donors' samples.

The rearrangement joins TRBV7-9 to TRBJ2-2, with D unresolved. Trimming removed 5 bases at V and 0 bases at J, with 16 bases between. The CDR3 extends over 17 amino acids. From germline, CDR1 is SEHNR and CDR2 FQNEAQ (reference sequence). The CDR3 DNA reads TGTGCCAGCAGCCTATTGGGGTCATACGCGAACACCGGGGAGCTGTTTTTT. Translating gives CASSLLGSYANTGELFF.

This clonotype was counted a few times. The chain joins TRBV20-1 to TRBJ1-1; D possibly corresponds to TRBD1 (6 bases). V lost 6 bases, J lost 5 bases, and 16 bases lay in between. The CDR3 totals 13 residues. Germline CDR1 and CDR2: DFQATT and SNEGSKA (reference sequence). The CDR3 here is CSASTGSGTEAFF. CDR3 DNA sequence: TGCAGTGCAAGTACAGGGTCTGGGACTGAAGCTTTCTTT.

The chain has TRBV12-3 or TRBV12-4 and TRBJ2-3; D is uncertain. V was pared by 3 bases and J by 0 bases, with 7 bases between. The CDR3 runs 14 residues. The CDR3, as DNA: TGTGCCAGCAGTTTTCGGGTTAGCACAGATACGCAGTATTTT. It yields the protein CASSFRVSTDTQYF.

This clonotype was seen at least ten times. The gene calls are TRBV6-1 and TRBJ1-1; TRBD1 might be the D (6 bases). The germline V and J ends were trimmed by 5 bases and 5 bases, with 12 bases remaining between them. The CDR3 has 13 residues. Germline values: CDR1 MNHNS, CDR2 SASEGT. The CDR3 spells CASSLGGATEAFF. The CDR3 DNA reads TGTGCCAGCAGTCTAGGGGGAGCGACTGAAGCTTTCTTT.

This clonotype was counted at least ten times. V usage is TRBV7-2 and J usage is TRBJ2-1, with unresolved D. Trimming removed 4 bases from V and 6 bases from J, with 7 bases in between. Germline CDR1 SGHTA, CDR2 FQGNSA. This CDR3 has 12 residues. The CDR3: CASSSRGNEQFF. In DNA form, the CDR3 reads TGTGCCAGCAGCTCCCGAGGCAATGAGCAGTTCTTC.

The V call is TRBV5-6, the J call TRBJ2-3; 8 bases are a match to TRBD1. With V trimmed by 1 base and J by 2 bases, 3 bases remained unmatched. The CDR3 length is 15 residues. Germline V gene lookup returns CDR1 SGHDT and CDR2 YYEEEE. The CDR3 spells CASSLTGGITDTQYF. CDR3 coding DNA: TGTGCCAGCAGCTTGACAGGGGGAATCACAGATACGCAGTATTTT. Together with reference TRBV5-6 and TRBJ2-3, the CDR3 gives the full variable domain: DAGVTQSPTHLIKTRGQQVTLRCSPKSGHDTVSWYQQALGQGPQFIFQYYEEEERQRGNFPDRFSGHQFPNYSSELNVNALLLGDSALYLCASSLTGGITDTQYFGPGTRLTVL.

This chain joins TRBV11-2 and TRBJ2-2; maybe TRBD2 (7 bases). The CDR3 runs 18 residues. The V end was cut by 5 bases, the J end by 4 bases, with 23 bases between. CDR1 and CDR2 (germline): SGHAT, FQNNGV. Here the CDR3 DNA reads TGTGCCAGCAGCCGTAGAGGATCCGGGGGGCAGAGCACCGGGGAGCTGTTTTTT. It codes for CASSRRGSGGQSTGELFF.

J is TRBJ2-5 and V is TRBV20-1, with 7 bases lining up with TRBD1. The V and J ends lost 5 bases and 7 bases, in that order; junction bases with no gene match: 16. Germline CDR1 DFQATT, CDR2 SNEGSKA (reference sequence). This CDR3 contains 15 residues. The chain's CDR3 is CSAGKLGTERSTQYF. CDR3 coding DNA: TGCAGTGCTGGAAAACTAGGGACAGAAAGGTCGACCCAGTACTTC.

CDR3 sequence (DNA): TGTGCCAGCAGCCTCCTCAATTCCCACGAGCAGTACTTC. Its translation: CASSLLNSHEQYF. This chain joins TRBV3-1 and TRBJ2-7; no reliable D call. V gave up 4 bases and J gave up 5 bases, with 12 bases separating them. Per germline, CDR1 LGHDT and CDR2 YNNKEL (reference sequence). The CDR3 extends over 13 amino acids.

This clonotype has at least ten counts. V usage is TRBV7-9 and J usage is TRBJ2-7; 10 bases agree with TRBD1. V shed 4 bases and J 3 bases; nucleotides not matched to a gene: 6. Looked up from germline, CDR1 is SEHNR and CDR2 is FQNEAQ (reference sequence). The CDR3 is 15 residues long. As DNA, the CDR3 is TGTGCCAGCAGCTCATGGACAGGGGGGAACTACGAGCAGTACTTC. This gives the protein CASSSWTGGNYEQYF.

For this clonotype: It may be a read error: a sequence one base away is much more abundant. This chain links TRBV28 with TRBJ2-3; the D gene is possibly TRBD2 (6 bases). Germline assignment: CDR1 MDHEN and CDR2 SYDVKM. V shed 5 bases and J shed 2 bases, with 17 bases lying between them. The length of the CDR3 is 16 residues. The DNA for the CDR3 is TGTGCCAGCAGTGCGAGGACTACCGAAGACACAGATACGCAGTATTTT. Protein sequence: CASSARTTEDTDTQYF.

This clonotype came up a few times. The V call is TRBV14, the J call TRBJ1-5; D not certain. V was pared by 3 bases and J by 4 bases, with 7 bases between. The CDR3 runs 13 residues. Germline V CDR1 and CDR2: SGHDN, FVKESK. The CDR3 is CASSQGLNQPQHF. Written as DNA, the CDR3 is TGTGCCAGCAGCCAGGGCCTGAATCAGCCCCAGCATTTT.

A note on this clonotype: This sequence may be a read error, since a much larger clone differs from it by one base. The conserved closing phenylalanine or tryptophan is absent in this CDR3, likely reflecting a read error. The chain joins TRBV7-2 to TRBJ2-3; D might be TRBD2 (6 bases). Germline CDR1 and CDR2: SGHTA and FQGNSA. This CDR3 spans 15 amino acids. Trimming left V 7 bases short and J 1 base short, with 15 bases between. The CDR3 DNA is TGTGCCAGCACCTGGGGGGTAGCGGGCACAGATACGCAGTATTCT. Residues: CASTWGVAGTDTQYS.

This clonotype was counted many times. The V call is TRBV7-2, the J call TRBJ1-2; possibly TRBD1 for D (5 bases). Germline V lookup: CDR1 SGHTA, CDR2 FQGNSA. Trimming removed 4 bases from V and 6 bases from J, with 12 bases in between. The CDR3 length is 13 residues. The CDR3 sequence is CASSSHGGNGYTF. The CDR3 DNA sequence: TGTGCCAGCAGCTCCCACGGGGGGAATGGCTACACCTTC.

This clonotype was recorded at least ten times. The rearrangement links TRBV20-1 to TRBJ1-5, with 9 bases that match TRBD1. V dropped 5 bases and J dropped 7; count of bases not matched to a gene: 12. This CDR3 comprises 15 residues. Germline values: CDR1 DFQATT, CDR2 SNEGSKA (reference sequence). The CDR3: CSARARGQGQQPQHF. CDR3 DNA sequence: TGCAGTGCTCGGGCTCGCGGACAGGGGCAACAGCCCCAGCATTTT.

This clonotype was counted between two and nine times. The V and J genes are TRBV6-2 or TRBV6-3 and TRBJ2-1, with D maybe TRBD1 (5 bases). Germline lookup yields CDR1 MNHEY and CDR2 SVGEGT. The V end was cut by 0 bases, the J end by 9 bases, with 15 bases between. The CDR3 consists of 15 residues. The CDR3 protein is CASSYSKIRGGEQFF. Written as DNA, the CDR3 is TGTGCCAGCAGTTACTCGAAGATAAGGGGCGGTGAGCAGTTCTTC.

This clonotype has at least ten counts. The genes are TRBV28 and TRBJ2-7, with D possibly called TRBD1 or TRBD2 (6 bases each). This CDR3 spans 13 amino acids. Trimming pared 5 bases from V and 0 bases from J, leaving 8 bases between. Germline V CDR1 and CDR2: MDHEN, SYDVKM. Here the CDR3 reads CASSPGASYEQYF. DNA of the CDR3: TGTGCCAGCAGTCCGGGGGCCTCCTACGAGCAGTACTTC.

This clonotype has more than one count but fewer than ten. This chain joins TRBV3-1 and TRBJ2-5, with D perhaps matching TRBD1 (6 bases). CDR3 size: 15 residues. Germline V gene sequence: CDR1 LGHDT, CDR2 YNNKEL (reference sequence). Trimming removed 0 bases at V and 4 bases at J, with 12 bases between. The CDR3 sequence: CASSQDWYRVETQYF. The DNA for the CDR3 is TGTGCCAGCAGCCAAGATTGGTACAGGGTAGAGACCCAGTACTTC.

Ten or more counts support this clonotype. The J gene is TRBJ1-2, the V gene TRBV4-1; D remains ambiguous. V gave up 3 bases and J gave up 7 bases, with 12 bases separating them. The CDR3 extends over 13 amino acids. Germline CDR1 and CDR2: MGHRA and YSYEKL. The chain's CDR3 is CASSHEVVGGYTF. In DNA, the CDR3 is TGCGCCAGCAGCCACGAGGTTGTAGGTGGCTACACCTTC.

This clonotype was seen at least ten times. The V call is TRBV6-1, the J call TRBJ2-7; 7 nucleotides match TRBD1. This CDR3 contains 16 residues. CDR1 is MNHNS and CDR2 is SASEGT in the germline V gene. V lost 5 bases, J lost 0 bases, and 10 bases stayed unmatched. This CDR3 reads CASSRPGTAYSYEQYF. CDR3 in DNA: TGTGCCAGCAGTCGACCCGGGACAGCTTACTCCTACGAGCAGTACTTC.

The chain carries TRBV25-1 and TRBJ1-1; D is possibly TRBD1 (6 bases). Trimming stripped 6 bases from V and 4 bases from J, with 9 bases between. The CDR3 sequence is 12 residues long. Germline V gives CDR1 MGHDK, CDR2 SYGVNS. The CDR3 protein is CASRFRGTEAFF. CDR3 nucleotide sequence: TGTGCCAGCAGGTTCAGGGGCACTGAAGCTTTCTTT.

The chain employs TRBV12-3 or TRBV12-4 and TRBJ2-1, with D perhaps matching TRBD2 (6 bases). There are 14 residues in the CDR3. V was shortened by 7 bases and J by 1 base, with 11 bases between the two germline ends. As DNA, the CDR3 is TGTGCCAGCACCTGGGGGACTTCCTACAATGAGCAGTTCTTC. It codes for CASTWGTSYNEQFF.

The chain is built from TRBV15 and TRBJ1-1; D perhaps matches TRBD1 (5 bases). Germline values: CDR1 LNHNV, CDR2 YYDKDF (reference sequence). The CDR3 consists of 13 residues. V was cut by 7 bases and J by 2 bases, with 11 bases left in between. The CDR3 sequence is CATNPGSNTEAFF. CDR3 sequence (DNA): TGTGCCACCAACCCAGGGAGTAACACTGAAGCTTTCTTT.

This clonotype occurred a few times. The chain employs TRBV2 and TRBJ2-1; 10 bases agree with TRBD2. Per the germline V gene, CDR1 is SNHLY and CDR2 is FYNNEI. Unmatched junction bases numbered 7, after V lost 3 bases and J lost 8 bases. The CDR3 covers 15 residues. In DNA, the CDR3 is TGTGCCAGCAGTGATAAATCTAGCGGGAGAGATGAGCAGTTCTTC. Encoded protein: CASSDKSSGRDEQFF.

Remarks on this clonotype: Since a much larger clone is just one base distant, this may be a read error. The chain has TRBV25-1 and TRBJ2-6; maybe TRBD1 (5 bases). Germline CDR1 MGHDK, CDR2 SYGVNS. This CDR3 is 15 amino acids long. CDR3 coding DNA: TGTGCCAGCAGTGTCATAATCTCTGGGGCCAACATCCTGACTTTC. Its translation is CASSVIISGANILTF. Full variable domain (outside the CDR3, taken from reference TRBV25-1 and TRBJ2-6): EADIYQTPRYLVIGTGKKITLECSQTMGHDKMYWYQQDPGMELHLIHYSYGVNSTEKGDLSSESTVSRIRTEHFPLTLESARPSHTSQYLCASSVIISGANILTFGAGSRLTVL.

The table lists this clonotype with many counts. The V gene is TRBV28, the J gene TRBJ1-2; D is ambiguous. Germline V lookup: CDR1 MDHEN, CDR2 SYDVKM. Trimming took 4 bases from V and 3 from J, leaving 15 bases between them. The CDR3 runs 15 residues. CDR3 sequence: CASSSRPSGHYGYTF. The CDR3 DNA sequence: TGTGCCAGCAGTTCCAGGCCTTCAGGACACTATGGCTACACCTTC.

The gene calls are TRBV29-1 and TRBJ1-1, with a tentative D call TRBD1 (5 bases). The germline V gene encodes CDR1 SQVTM and CDR2 ANQGSEA. The CDR3 runs 13 residues. V lost 4 bases to trimming and J lost 7 bases, with 16 bases between them. DNA of the CDR3: TGCAGCGTTGTTTTTATCCCTGACAGTGAAGCTTTCTTT. It yields the protein CSVVFIPDSEAFF.

This chain uses TRBV4-1 with TRBJ1-1; 7 bases are shared with TRBD1. Losses at the gene ends were 0 bases for V and 1 base for J; bases not matched to a gene: 5. This CDR3 region has 16 residues. Per germline, CDR1 MGHRA and CDR2 YSYEKL. Here the CDR3 DNA reads TGCGCCAGCAGCCAAGACGAAGACAGGGCGAACACTGAAGCTTTCTTT. Amino acid sequence: CASSQDEDRANTEAFF.

The chain combines TRBV5-4 with TRBJ2-5; either TRBD1 or TRBD2 may fit D (5 bases each). Germline-derived CDR1 and CDR2 are SGHNT and YYREEE (reference sequence). Trimming shortened V by 3 bases and J by 1 base, and 13 bases separated the two germline ends. There are 15 residues in the CDR3. The CDR3 here is CASSSRGTVQETQYF. CDR3 in DNA: TGTGCCAGCAGCTCCCGAGGGACGGTCCAAGAGACCCAGTACTTC.

The chain has TRBV5-4 and TRBJ1-5; no reliable D call. The V end lost 4 bases, the J end lost 3 bases, and 8 bases lay between the germline ends. Germline CDR1 is SGHNT and CDR2 is YYREEE (reference sequence). This CDR3 comprises 13 residues. CDR3 nucleotides: TGTGCCAGCAGCACTGGGTACAATCAGCCCCAGCATTTT. Translation: CASSTGYNQPQHF.

This clonotype was recorded a few times. V gene TRBV4-2 combines with J gene TRBJ2-3; the D is unclear. Germline V gene lookup returns CDR1 LGHNA and CDR2 YNFKEQ. The V end was cut by 4 bases, the J end by 3 bases, with 14 bases between. This CDR3 has 15 amino acids. The CDR3: CASSPGQFETDTQYF. DNA for the CDR3: TGTGCCAGCAGCCCCGGTCAATTTGAGACAGATACGCAGTATTTT.